This TCR beta chain appears in the sequencing data of a study of cytomegalovirus exposure and HLA in healthy donors. General study results and limits: Follow-up analysis found HLA locus-dependent TCR association rates, highest for DRB1 and lowest for HLA-C. High specificity and sensitivity for cytomegalovirus status were reported for the classifier. Researchers counted roughly 150 TCR beta chains as cytomegalovirus-associated.

In the PCR, 60 Vbeta and 13 Jbeta primers were used. Data came from immunoSEQ multiplex PCR; TCRdb stores just in-frame clones and leaves some out. Of 96,000 or so clones listed, roughly 74% are singletons. This clone turned up a few times. Antigen unknown. V was cut by 1 base and J by 6 bases, with 10 bases left in between. Germline V gene sequence: CDR1 SGHTS, CDR2 YDEGEE. The CDR3 spans 13 residues. Sequencing was carried out using PBMCs. The receptor was derived from a female donor in good health and CMV-seropositive. V and J are TRBV5-8 and TRBJ1-1; D may be TRBD1 (5 bases). CDR3 loop: CASSLWAGPEAFF. The CDR3 nucleotides read TGTGCCAGCAGCTTGTGGGCAGGGCCTGAAGCTTTCTTT. Full variable domain (outside the CDR3, taken from reference TRBV5-8 and TRBJ1-1): EAGVTQSPTHLIKTRGQQATLRCSPISGHTSVYWYQQALGLGLQFLLWYDEGEERNRGNFPPRFSGRQFPNYSSELNVNALELEDSALYLCASSLWAGPEAFFGQGTRLTVV.